This TCR beta chain is drawn from a study of shared clonotypes between healthy human individuals. Clones were sequenced by immunoSEQ multiplex PCR, and TCRdb holds only the in-frame ones, with some missing. The sample shows some 1.5 million clones, 98% of them seen only once. Study findings and constraints: Large sequencing depth failed to make sorted-subset sequencing complete, rarefaction showed. Clonotypes shared by all four donors outscored non-shared clonotypes in generation probability.

To note about this clone: Its antigen is not identified.

The sequenced material came from naive CD4+ T cells sorted from blood. Specified subset: CD45RA+ positively selected. The clonotype comes from a man younger than 40 in good health.

The CDR3 is CASSQETGSTGELFF. The CDR3 nucleotides read TGCGCCAGCAGCCAAGAAACAGGGAGTACCGGGGAGCTGTTTTTT. The chain is built from TRBV4-3 and TRBJ2-2; D perhaps matches TRBD1 (6 bases). The V gene's germline CDR1 is LGHNA and CDR2 YSLEER. The V end lost 0 bases, the J end lost 5 bases, and 10 bases lay between the germline ends. The CDR3 is 15 residues long.